The 16 T cell receptor beta chains below all came from one sample that was sequenced in a study of blood T cell repertoires in COVID-19. Profiled with immunoSEQ multiplex PCR; TCRdb holds only in-frame clones, not every one. Of 150,000 to 200,000 clones in the sample, under 85% were seen once. The specimen sequenced was peripheral blood. The source is a woman between 40 and 50 years old with acute or convalescent COVID-19.

The chain is built from TRBV5-4 and TRBJ2-7; TRBD1 matches 8 bases. Unmatched junction bases numbered 7, after V lost 6 bases and J lost 5 bases. This CDR3 is built from 13 residues. Germline loops: CDR1 SGHNT, CDR2 YYREEE (reference sequence). The chain's CDR3 is CASTYTGGNEQYF. As DNA, the CDR3 is TGTGCCAGCACCTACACAGGGGGGAACGAGCAGTACTTC. The variable domain in full, with the rest retrieved from reference TRBV5-4 and TRBJ2-7, is ETGVTQSPTHLIKTRGQQVTLRCSSQSGHNTVSWYQQALGQGPQFIFQYYREEENGRGNFPPRFSGLQFPNYSSELNVNALELDDSALYLCASTYTGGNEQYFGPGTRLTVT.

This chain links TRBV7-9 with TRBJ1-1; TRBD1 aligns across 9 bases. Germline lookup yields CDR1 SEHNR and CDR2 FQNEAQ (reference sequence). The CDR3 has 18 residues. Trimming removed 2 bases from V and 3 bases from J; junction bases left unmatched: 13. The CDR3 sequence is CASSLSVTDRGRDTEAFF. The CDR3 bases are TGTGCCAGCAGCTTAAGTGTTACGGACAGGGGCCGCGACACTGAAGCTTTCTTT.

The gene calls are TRBV3-1 (or the pseudogene TRBV3-2) and TRBJ2-7, with TRBD1 as a possible D gene (6 bases). This CDR3 has 17 residues. V was clipped by 0 bases and J by 5 bases, with 20 bases between them. The V gene's germline CDR1 is LGHDT and CDR2 YNNKEL (reference sequence). CDR3 sequence reads: CASSQDVFGGAVHEQYF. CDR3 nucleotide sequence: TGTGCCAGCAGCCAAGATGTATTTGGGGGCGCGGTGCACGAGCAGTACTTC.

The rearrangement joins TRBV6-5 to TRBJ1-6; D uncertain. The CDR3 totals 13 residues. The V gene lost 6 bases and the J gene lost 5 bases, with 8 bases spanning the gap. Germline V gene lookup returns CDR1 MNHEY and CDR2 SVGAGI. The DNA of the CDR3 is TGTGCCAGCAGGCGGGCAAATAATTCACCCCTCCACTTT. Its translation: CASRRANNSPLHF.

The rearrangement links TRBV5-1 to TRBJ2-5; the D gene is possibly TRBD1 (6 bases). Germline CDR1 is SGHRS and CDR2 is YFSETQ. CDR3 length equals 15 residues. The V end lost 2 bases, the J end lost 5 bases, and 16 bases lay between the germline ends. The CDR3 DNA sequence: TGCGCCAGCAGCTTAGGACAGTTGGTAGGGGAGACCCAGTACTTC. It specifies CASSLGQLVGETQYF.

The chain has TRBV24-1 and TRBJ2-3; 10 positions match TRBD2. The length of the CDR3 is 17 residues. V dropped 3 bases and J dropped 5; count of bases not matched to a gene: 10. Germline assignment: CDR1 KGHDR and CDR2 SFDVKD. In DNA, the CDR3 is TGTGCCACCAGTGATATCGGTAGCGGGGGGCGGAAAGATACGCAGTATTTT. This sequence encodes CATSDIGSGGRKDTQYF.

This chain uses TRBV19 with TRBJ2-7; 7 bases agree with TRBD2. CDR3 size: 15 residues. CDR1 is LNHDA, CDR2 SQIVND, per germline (reference sequence). J lost 1 base, V lost 3 bases, and 6 bases had no gene match. CDR3 nucleotide sequence: TGTGCCAGTAGTATTAGTCTAGCGGTTTCCTACGAGCAGTACTTC. Protein sequence: CASSISLAVSYEQYF.

This chain connects TRBV7-2 to TRBJ1-5; D call uncertain. The germline V gene has CDR1 SGHTA and CDR2 FQGNSA. CDR3 size: 15 residues. V was trimmed by 3 bases and J by 0 bases, leaving 9 bases between them. CDR3 coding DNA: TGTGCCAGCAGCTTCCAGTCTTATAGCAATCAGCCCCAGCATTTT. It yields the protein CASSFQSYSNQPQHF.

This chain uses TRBV15 with TRBJ1-2; 7 nucleotides agree with TRBD1. Looked up from germline, CDR1 is LNHNV and CDR2 is YYDKDF (reference sequence). Trimming took 0 bases from V and 10 from J; bases not matched to a gene: 8. CDR3 size: 14 residues. For the CDR3, the DNA is TGTGCCACCAGCAGAGAAAGGGGGCGCGGGGCCTACACCTTC. This encodes CATSRERGRGAYTF. Full variable domain (remainder filled in from reference TRBV15 and TRBJ1-2): DAMVIQNPRYQVTQFGKPVTLSCSQTLNHNVMYWYQQKSSQAPKLLFHYYDKDFNNEADTPDNFQSRRPNTSFCFLDIRSPGLGDTAMYLCATSRERGRGAYTFGSGTRLTVV.

This chain connects TRBV7-7 to TRBJ1-3; D not certain. CDR1 and CDR2 (germline): SSHAT, FNYEAQ (reference sequence). V lost 6 bases and J lost 0, with 15 bases in between. CDR3 length equals 16 residues. CDR3 in DNA: TGTGCCAGCAGTCCCGGGGTGACGTTCTCTGGAAACACCATATATTTT. It encodes CASSPGVTFSGNTIYF.

The V and J genes are TRBV6-5 and TRBJ2-7; 9 bases are a match to TRBD1. V was pared by 0 bases and J by 5 bases, with 2 bases of the junction left unmatched. The CDR3 consists of 14 residues. The V gene's germline CDR1 is MNHEY and CDR2 SVGAGI. This CDR3 reads CASSYSNRGHEQYF. The CDR3 region has the DNA TGTGCCAGCAGTTACTCGAACAGGGGGCACGAGCAGTACTTC.

The V call is TRBV6-5, the J call TRBJ2-5; perhaps TRBD2 as D (5 bases). V shed 5 bases and J shed 0 bases, with 7 bases lying between them. The length of the CDR3 is 13 residues. The germline CDR1 and CDR2 sequences are MNHEY and SVGAGI. The CDR3 DNA reads TGTGCCAGCAGTCGGACTTACCAAGAGACCCAGTACTTC. Translation gives CASSRTYQETQYF.

This clone was detected a few times. The chain combines TRBV28 with TRBJ2-7; D possibly corresponds to TRBD1 (5 bases). V was pared by 3 bases and J by 0 bases, with 15 bases between. The CDR3 has 16 residues. Germline lookup yields CDR1 MDHEN and CDR2 SYDVKM. DNA of the CDR3: TGTGCCAGCAGTTTTTTCGGTCAGGGTCACTCCTACGAGCAGTACTTC. It yields the protein CASSFFGQGHSYEQYF.

The V call is TRBV28, the J call TRBJ1-2; no reliable D call. Per germline, CDR1 MDHEN and CDR2 SYDVKM. V lost 2 bases to trimming and J lost 5 bases, with 6 bases between them. This CDR3 contains 12 residues. CDR3 DNA sequence: TGTGCCAGCAGTTTACAGAGGTATGGCTACACCTTC. As protein: CASSLQRYGYTF.

The chain links TRBV7-9 to TRBJ1-2; 9 positions match TRBD1. The CDR3 runs 13 residues. Unmatched junction bases numbered 3, after V lost 6 bases and J lost 4 bases. Germline CDR1 SEHNR, CDR2 FQNEAQ (reference sequence). CDR3 DNA: TGTGCCAGCAGAGGACAGGGGAGCTATGGCTACACCTTC. Protein: CASRGQGSYGYTF.

The sample holds one count of this clone. CDR3 residues: CASSLRGTATYEQYF. DNA for the CDR3: TGTGCCAGCAGCCTCAGAGGGACAGCAACCTACGAGCAGTACTTC. The chain employs TRBV9 and TRBJ2-7; 7 nucleotides align to TRBD1. The ends lost 4 bases at V and 2 bases at J; junction bases unmatched: 9. The germline V gene has CDR1 SGDLS and CDR2 YYNGEE. This CDR3 contains 15 residues.